These 7 T cell receptor beta chains originate from one sample sequenced in a study of cytomegalovirus exposure and HLA in healthy donors. The PCR used 60 Vbeta and 13 Jbeta primers. Generated by immunoSEQ multiplex PCR, the TCRdb table keeps only in-frame clones and is missing some. The table lists approximately 100,000 clones, around 79% of them singletons. The sequencing input was PBMCs. The origin of the receptors is a middle-aged woman in good health and CMV-seronegative.

This chain connects TRBV10-3 to TRBJ2-1; TRBD2 matches 9 bases. CDR1 ENHRY and CDR2 SYGVKD come from the germline V gene. J lost 8 bases, V lost 0 bases, and 8 bases had no gene match. CDR3 length: 16 amino acids. The DNA of the CDR3 is TGTGCCATCAGTGAGTCTTTAGCGGGGGCGATCGATGAGCAGTTCTTC. Protein: CAISESLAGAIDEQFF.

The V gene is TRBV7-8, the J gene TRBJ2-1; a possible D gene is TRBD2 (6 bases). Between the trimmed V and J ends, which lost 2 bases and 6 bases, there was a span of 20 bases. The CDR3 contains 17 residues. Germline V CDR1 and CDR2: SGHVS, FQNEAQ. This CDR3 is CASSLTGANPGINEQFF. As DNA, the CDR3 is TGTGCCAGCAGCTTAACGGGAGCGAACCCAGGTATCAATGAGCAGTTCTTC.

This sequence joins TRBV7-2 and TRBJ2-5, with a possible D match to TRBD2 (6 bases). Germline assignment: CDR1 SGHTA and CDR2 FQGNSA. Trimming left V 4 bases short and J 0 bases short, with 6 bases between. The length of the CDR3 is 13 residues. In DNA form, the CDR3 reads TGTGCCAGCAGCTGGGACTACCAAGAGACCCAGTACTTC. Protein: CASSWDYQETQYF.

V usage is TRBV7-9 and J usage is TRBJ1-1; D not certain. The V end was cut by 3 bases, the J end by 1 base, with 12 bases between. Per germline, CDR1 SEHNR and CDR2 FQNEAQ (reference sequence). This CDR3 is 15 amino acids long. In nucleotides, the CDR3 is TGTGCCAGCAGCTTCGGAGCCCTAGGGAACACTGAAGCTTTCTTT. Translation: CASSFGALGNTEAFF.

V is TRBV10-3 and J is TRBJ2-3; 9 bases map to TRBD2. The V gene's germline CDR1 is ENHRY and CDR2 SYGVKD. This CDR3 contains 17 residues. Trimming at V came to 0 bases and at J to 6 bases, leaving 10 bases not matched to a gene. The CDR3 sequence: CAISESNTAGGVDTQYF. The DNA for the CDR3 is TGTGCCATCAGTGAGTCTAATACGGCGGGGGGGGTCGATACGCAGTATTTT.

The table lists this clone with a few counts. This CDR3 reads CASSIGQGAPYTF. The CDR3 coding sequence is TGTGCCAGCAGCATTGGACAGGGGGCTCCCTACACCTTC. This chain links TRBV7-6 with TRBJ1-2; 11 bases are shared with TRBD1. CDR3 length: 13 residues. Germline lookup yields CDR1 SGHVS and CDR2 FNYEAQ. Trimming took 5 bases from V and 10 from J; bases not matched to a gene: 6.

This clone appeared a few times. The chain couples TRBV29-1 to TRBJ1-2; 10 bases fit TRBD1. The CDR3 consists of 13 residues. Trimming cost V 3 bases and J 8 bases; bases outside gene matches: 6. Germline V gene sequence: CDR1 SQVTM, CDR2 ANQGSEA. CDR3 DNA: TGCAGCGTTGACAGACAGGGGGCGGGGGGCTACACCTTC. Its translation: CSVDRQGAGGYTF.